This T cell receptor beta chain originates from a study of Graves' ophthalmopathy and Graves' hyperthyroidism (dated by TCRdb to 2017 to 2018). With regard to the full study: Hyperthyroidism was defined as stable when no progression to ophthalmopathy occurred within 18 months of follow-up. The study used signatures of the TCR beta repertoire to tell Graves' ophthalmopathy apart from Graves' hyperthyroidism and to predict which patients would progress to ophthalmopathy. In total, 135 blood samples were TCR-sequenced: around 42 ophthalmopathy, approximately 75 hyperthyroidism and approximately 17 hyperthyroidism-to-ophthalmopathy patients. A discovery set of 100 patients (around 44 ophthalmopathy, under 65 stable hyperthyroidism) was enrolled to explore V-J signatures distinguishing ophthalmopathy from hyperthyroidism. For independent validation, a separate cohort was made up of approximately 18 hyperthyroidism patients plus 17 patients who later progressed from hyperthyroidism to ophthalmopathy. In several hyperthyroidism patients, the T-cell repertoire of thyroid tissue was compared with the T-cell repertoire of blood. Following sample collection, hyperthyroidism patients were given methimazole at a starting dose of 30 mg daily, and ophthalmopathy patients were given high-dose intravenous methylprednisolone. What the study reported, not specific to this receptor: No statistical method was used to predetermine the sample size, and group allocation was not hidden from the investigators. In validation, the model predicted ophthalmopathy progression with over 60% sensitivity and about 73% specificity; 12 predicted patients were CT-confirmed with GO in a median of 6.5 months. Most of the expanded thyroid clonotypes with a frequency above 0.001 were also detected in blood, and it was suggested that the thyroid immune response may be reflected by blood repertoires. In cross-validation, the 13-signature model distinguished ophthalmopathy from stable hyperthyroidism with roughly 90% sensitivity and nearly 82% specificity, and in the test set the corresponding values were around 80% and 75%.

With respect to this clonotype: The target of this receptor is not known. No base-level quality is on record; no much larger clone is a single base apart.

Hyperthyroidism patients were newly diagnosed, with disease duration under 2 months, and aged 18 to 65 years. Patients were excluded if they had other autoimmune diseases, uncontrolled infections, pregnancy or lactation. Diagnosis was based on clinical symptoms, serum thyroxine, TRAb, thyroid ultrasound and orbital computed tomography. Total RNA was extracted using Trizol reagent, and RNA quality was checked on an Agilent 2100 Bioanalyzer. The CDR1 and CDR2 encoded by the germline V gene are SNHLY and FYNNEI. The CDR3 runs 16 residues from the cysteine to the phenylalanine. Only the CDR3 DNA is retained, 48 bases long and in frame from the first base. V trim: 3 bases; J trim: 0 bases; unmatched bases: 4. For repertoire sequencing, TCR beta CDR3 regions were amplified from RNA transcripts. A first-round RT-PCR used HTBI primers with the Qiagen OneStep RT-PCR kit, followed by a second-round multiplex PCR, size selection and purification. Libraries were sequenced paired-end with 100 bp reads on an Illumina HiSeq2000. The study's own analysis went as follows. Reads were processed with SOAPnuke, discarding reads with adapters, uncalled bases, mean Phred below 15, or no exact constant-primer or identifier match. COPE v1.2.5 was used to merge the high-quality paired reads. Unique nucleotide sequences were defined as clonotypes and aligned to IMGT TRB V, D and J references using MiTCR v1.1. The analysis was limited to V-J combinations with a frequency above 0.0001, which together covered approximately 99% of repertoires. A TCR clonal expansion and chaos score per V-J combination was defined as the ratio of F50 clonal expansion to chaos observed in the TCRdist matrix. Welch's t-statistics and random forest were used to reduce the features to 13 V-J combinations, which were then used as input to a naive Bayes classifier. The similarity between thyroid and blood repertoires was quantified using the Morisita-Horn index. The public reads were run again by TCRdb, first through fastp at Q25 and then through MiXCR, and only productive beta chains were kept. Each entry is one CDR3 protein sequence, shown with its most common DNA and genes. Here the V and J calls rest on TCRdb's processing, not on the authors' analysis. The sample table lists 500,000 to 600,000 distinct CDR3 sequences, just under 40% of them with a count of one. The ten most abundant clones make up about 4.6% of the sample.

This sequence originates from an adult man with Graves' hyperthyroidism. Material for sequencing was peripheral blood or thyroid tissue (not recorded which). The receptor chain draws on TRBV2 and TRBJ2-5; the central 10 bases match TRBD2. The CDR3 region: CASSDLAGAYQETQYF. The nucleotide sequence reads TGTGCCAGCAGTGATCTAGCGGGGGCATACCAAGAGACCCAGTACTTC.